This T cell receptor (beta chain) appears in the sequencing data of a study of siplizumab effects on memory and regulatory T cells. TCRdb's table, derived via immunoSEQ multiplex PCR, lists solely in-frame clones and lacks some. Of tens of thousands of clones in the sample, over 80% were seen once. Note on this clone: The target antigen is unknown.

Germline V gives CDR1 SGHAT, CDR2 FQNNGV. V lost 2 bases, J lost 4 bases, and 8 bases lay in between. This CDR3 has 14 residues. Study outcomes and limitations: Siplizumab significantly reduced alloreactive sequences traceable to unstimulated CD4+ memory cells.

This chain connects TRBV11-2 to TRBJ2-2; D call uncertain. The sample taken for sequencing was Tregs sorted from blood. The TCR comes from a human donor in good health. Here the CDR3 DNA reads TGTGCCAGCAGCTTACGGCCAGCCACCGGGGAGCTGTTTTTT. It yields the protein CASSLRPATGELFF.